This T cell receptor (beta chain) was identified during a study of T cell clones after liver transplantation. Study context: Liver transplant recipients had immunosuppression withdrawal attempted within 2 years. Post-transplant blood was tracked for graft-donor-reactive T cell clones identified in a pre-transplant mixed lymphocyte reaction. Without induction therapy, subjects received standard immunosuppression until 12-24 months post-transplant.

The method was immunoSEQ multiplex PCR; TCRdb's version includes in-frame clones alone and lacks a portion of them. The data contain tens of thousands of clones, approximately 84% of them seen just once; the ten biggest clones take up roughly 35%. Thawed unstimulated PBMCs were FACS-sorted by CD3, CD4 and CD8 into two populations. V was cut by 5 bases and J by 3 bases, with 19 bases left in between. In germline, CDR1 is SEHNR, CDR2 FQNEAQ (reference sequence). The CDR3 runs to 16 residues. This clone was recorded at least ten times. The sequence came from a human patient who received a liver transplant. Among the T cells, some may be from the graft donor. The rearrangement uses TRBV7-9 and TRBJ1-2; no clear D gene. Sequenced material: CD8+ T cells from blood, taken more than 52 months after liver transplant. CDR3 loop: CASSGKVGEGYYGYTF. DNA of the CDR3: TGTGCCAGCAGCGGCAAGGTGGGAGAGGGCTACTATGGCTACACCTTC.